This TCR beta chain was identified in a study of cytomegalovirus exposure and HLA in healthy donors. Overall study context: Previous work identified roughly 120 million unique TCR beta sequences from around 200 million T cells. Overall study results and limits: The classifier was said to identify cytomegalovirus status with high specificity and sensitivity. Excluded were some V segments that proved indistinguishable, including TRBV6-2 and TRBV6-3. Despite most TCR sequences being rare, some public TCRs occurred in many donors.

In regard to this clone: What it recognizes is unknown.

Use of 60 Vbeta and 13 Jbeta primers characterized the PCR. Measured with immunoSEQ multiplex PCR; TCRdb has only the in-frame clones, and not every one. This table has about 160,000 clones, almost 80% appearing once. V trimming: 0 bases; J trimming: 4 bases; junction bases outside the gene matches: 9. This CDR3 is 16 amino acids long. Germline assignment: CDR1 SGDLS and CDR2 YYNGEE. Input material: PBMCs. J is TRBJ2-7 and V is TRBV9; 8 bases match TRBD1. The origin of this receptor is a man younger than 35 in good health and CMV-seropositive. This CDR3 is CASSVGPGTGVYEQYF. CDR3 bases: TGTGCCAGCAGCGTAGGGCCCGGGACAGGAGTATACGAGCAGTACTTC.